This is a list of T cell receptor beta chains from one sample in a study of cytotoxic CD8 clonotypes in ibrutinib-treated CLL. Assay: immunoSEQ multiplex PCR; the TCRdb copy retains only in-frame clones and omits some. The table lists 300,000 or so clones, over 60% of them singletons. The sequencing here drew on PBMCs, taken after 36 months of ibrutinib treatment. Source of these receptors: a human donor with chronic lymphocytic leukemia. The CDR3 runs from the conserved cysteine through the conserved F or W. Each record gives: V gene, clone size, J gene, D gene, CDR3 protein, CDR3 DNA. A D gene is named only where the DNA matches it firmly. Size is stated for part of the rows, as once, few or many counts, or as a class when the clone is expanded.

V: TRBV14
size: .
J: TRBJ1-2
D: .
CDR3: CASSQRINYGYTF
DNA: TGTGCCAGCAGCCAAAGGATTAACTATGGCTACACCTTC

V: TRBV2
size: once
J: TRBJ1-5
D: TRBD1
CDR3: CASSGNLQGKNQPQHF
DNA: TGTGCCAGCAGCGGAAATTTACAGGGGAAGAATCAGCCCCAGCATTTT

V: TRBV12-5
size: .
J: TRBJ2-5
D: TRBD2
CDR3: CASGSGTSGSFWETQYF
DNA: TGTGCTAGTGGTTCGGGGACTAGCGGGAGTTTCTGGGAGACCCAGTACTTC

V: TRBV4-1
size: .
J: TRBJ1-1
D: .
CDR3: CASSQGTTRGYTEAFF
DNA: TGCGCCAGCAGCCAGGGGACAACCAGGGGTTACACTGAAGCTTTCTTT

V: TRBV5-1
size: .
J: TRBJ1-2
D: .
CDR3: CASSFEGRGNYGYTF
DNA: TGCGCCAGCAGCTTTGAAGGCCGGGGGAACTATGGCTACACCTTC

V: TRBV10-3
size: .
J: TRBJ2-7
D: .
CDR3: CASPRGDGEQYF
DNA: TGTGCCAGCCCTCGAGGGGATGGGGAGCAGTACTTC

V: TRBV5-4
size: .
J: TRBJ2-7
D: TRBD2
CDR3: CASSFELADYEQYF
DNA: TGTGCCAGCAGCTTCGAACTAGCGGACTACGAGCAGTACTTC

V: TRBV10-2
size: .
J: TRBJ2-4
D: .
CDR3: CASSEPGILAKNIQYF
DNA: TGCGCCAGCAGTGAGCCAGGGATTCTAGCCAAAAACATTCAGTACTTC

V: TRBV18
size: .
J: TRBJ1-6
D: TRBD1
CDR3: CASSPQQGAINSPLHF
DNA: TGTGCCAGCTCACCCCAACAGGGGGCCATTAATTCACCCCTCCACTTT

V: TRBV18
size: few
J: TRBJ2-2
D: .
CDR3: CASSPGQNTGELFF
DNA: TGTGCCAGCTCACCAGGGCAAAACACCGGGGAGCTGTTTTTT

V: TRBV4-1
size: .
J: TRBJ1-5
D: .
CDR3: CASSQGHVNQPQHF
DNA: TGCGCCAGCAGCCAGGGACACGTCAATCAGCCCCAGCATTTT

V: TRBV7-3
size: few
J: TRBJ2-1
D: TRBD2
CDR3: CASSLGLANYNEQFF
DNA: TGTGCCAGCAGCTTGGGACTAGCGAACTACAATGAGCAGTTCTTC

V: TRBV29-1
size: .
J: TRBJ2-7
D: TRBD2
CDR3: CSARGSGMSEQYF
DNA: TGCAGCGCCCGAGGTAGCGGGATGTCGGAGCAGTACTTC

V: TRBV29-1
size: .
J: TRBJ1-1
D: .
CDR3: CSVAGIGTEAFF
DNA: TGCAGCGTTGCTGGAATAGGGACTGAAGCTTTCTTT

V: TRBV29-1
size: few
J: TRBJ2-5
D: .
CDR3: CSVEDRNGGETQYF
DNA: TGCAGCGTTGAGGACAGAAACGGGGGAGAGACCCAGTACTTC

V: TRBV25-1
size: .
J: TRBJ1-4
D: .
CDR3: CASSEYPGASDEKLFF
DNA: TGTGCCAGCAGTGAATACCCCGGGGCATCCGATGAAAAACTGTTTTTT

V: TRBV9
size: .
J: TRBJ2-3
D: .
CDR3: CASSVDDLIPLTDTQYF
DNA: TGTGCCAGCAGCGTAGATGACCTAATCCCTCTCACAGATACGCAGTATTTT

V: TRBV5-8
size: .
J: TRBJ1-2
D: .
CDR3: CASSLWALQTSNYGYTF
DNA: TGTGCCAGCAGCTTGTGGGCCCTACAAACTTCTAACTATGGCTACACCTTC

V: TRBV11-1
size: .
J: TRBJ2-5
D: TRBD2
CDR3: CASSPGTSGETQYF
DNA: TGTGCCAGCAGCCCCGGGACTAGTGGGGAGACCCAGTACTTC

V: TRBV9
size: .
J: TRBJ1-3
D: .
CDR3: CASSVDAIPSGNTIYF
DNA: TGTGCCAGCAGCGTAGATGCCATCCCCTCTGGAAACACCATATATTTT

V: TRBV4-1
size: .
J: TRBJ2-7
D: .
CDR3: CASSQVFSRERGPSSYEQYF
DNA: TGCGCCAGCAGCCAAGTTTTTTCTCGAGAACGGGGGCCCTCTTCCTACGAGCAGTACTTC

V: TRBV4-3
size: .
J: TRBJ2-7
D: TRBD1
CDR3: CASSLQGDFEQYF
DNA: TGCGCCAGCAGCCTACAGGGGGATTTCGAGCAGTACTTC

V: TRBV5-6
size: .
J: TRBJ2-6
D: .
CDR3: CASSLGQRSGANVLTF
DNA: TGTGCCAGCAGCTTGGGACAGAGGTCTGGGGCCAACGTCCTGACTTTC

V: TRBV7-9
size: .
J: TRBJ2-2
D: .
CDR3: CASSFKNTGELFF
DNA: TGTGCCAGCAGTTTTAAGAACACCGGGGAGCTGTTTTTT

V: TRBV29-1
size: few
J: TRBJ2-7
D: TRBD1
CDR3: CSVLGTGFHEQYF
DNA: TGCAGCGTTCTAGGGACAGGGTTCCACGAGCAGTACTTC

V: TRBV7-9
size: few
J: TRBJ2-7
D: TRBD1
CDR3: CASSLALNLAQGLSYEQYF
DNA: TGTGCCAGCAGCTTAGCGCTAAATCTGGCACAGGGGCTGTCCTACGAGCAGTACTTC

V: TRBV6-5
size: .
J: TRBJ2-1
D: TRBD1
CDR3: CASSSIQGAEQFF
DNA: TGTGCCAGCAGTAGCATCCAGGGGGCGGAACAGTTCTTC

V: TRBV6-6
size: .
J: TRBJ2-6
D: .
CDR3: CATVGDNSGANVLTF
DNA: TGTGCCACCGTAGGAGACAACTCTGGGGCCAACGTCCTGACTTTC

V: TRBV6-1
size: .
J: TRBJ2-7
D: .
CDR3: CASSVVYEQYF
DNA: TGTGCCAGCAGTGTCGTTTACGAGCAGTACTTC

V: TRBV6-4
size: few
J: TRBJ2-1
D: TRBD2
CDR3: CASSEMREGDNEQFF
DNA: TGTGCCAGCAGTGAGATGCGGGAGGGGGACAATGAGCAGTTCTTC

V: TRBV7-8
size: .
J: TRBJ1-1
D: .
CDR3: CASSLGPRNTEAFF
DNA: TGTGCCAGCAGCTTAGGACCGAGGAACACTGAAGCTTTCTTT

V: TRBV19
size: .
J: TRBJ2-5
D: .
CDR3: CASSANRGGLQETQYF
DNA: TGTGCCAGTAGTGCCAATAGGGGAGGACTCCAAGAGACCCAGTACTTC

V: TRBV5-4
size: .
J: TRBJ2-7
D: .
CDR3: CASSPRDAKYYEQYF
DNA: TGTGCCAGCAGCCCGCGGGACGCGAAATATTACGAGCAGTACTTC

V: TRBV9
size: .
J: TRBJ1-2
D: .
CDR3: CASSVPGDHGYTF
DNA: TGTGCCAGCAGCGTCCCAGGGGACCATGGCTACACCTTC

V: TRBV5-6
size: .
J: TRBJ2-2
D: .
CDR3: CASSSGPSNTGELFF
DNA: TGTGCCAGCAGCTCGGGACCGTCGAACACCGGGGAGCTGTTTTTT

V: TRBV6-6
size: .
J: TRBJ2-1
D: .
CDR3: CASSYDRSNEQFF
DNA: TGTGCCAGCAGTTACGACAGGTCAAATGAGCAGTTCTTC

V: TRBV10-1
size: .
J: TRBJ2-5
D: .
CDR3: CASRGLDAETQYF
DNA: TGCGCCAGTCGGGGACTTGACGCAGAGACCCAGTACTTC

V: TRBV19
size: few
J: TRBJ2-6
D: .
CDR3: CASSIDPPSRASGANVLTF
DNA: TGTGCCAGTAGTATAGATCCCCCCTCTCGGGCCTCTGGGGCCAACGTCCTGACTTTC

V: TRBV27
size: few
J: TRBJ2-7
D: .
CDR3: CASSLTGRYEQYF
DNA: TGTGCCAGCAGTCTGACAGGGAGGTACGAGCAGTACTTC

V: TRBV7-9
size: .
J: TRBJ1-1
D: .
CDR3: CASSLDRRSFF
DNA: TGTGCCAGCAGCTTAGATCGCAGGTCTTTCTTT

V: TRBV18
size: .
J: TRBJ2-6
D: .
CDR3: CASSTRGSGANVLTF
DNA: TGTGCCAGCTCAACTCGGGGCTCTGGGGCCAACGTCCTGACTTTC

V: TRBV4-1
size: .
J: TRBJ1-1
D: .
CDR3: CASSITPTALGAFF
DNA: TGCGCCAGCAGCATAACCCCAACAGCGCTCGGAGCTTTCTTT

V: TRBV6-5
size: few
J: TRBJ2-1
D: TRBD1
CDR3: CASSRDRGYNEQFF
DNA: TGTGCCAGCAGTAGGGACAGGGGATACAATGAGCAGTTCTTC

V: TRBV5-6
size: .
J: TRBJ2-7
D: .
CDR3: CASSPPGHFNYEQYF
DNA: TGTGCCAGCAGCCCTCCGGGACACTTTAACTACGAGCAGTACTTC

V: TRBV6-6
size: .
J: TRBJ2-4
D: TRBD2
CDR3: CASSYWGLADYQYF
DNA: TGTGCCAGCAGTTACTGGGGACTAGCGGATTACCAGTACTTC

V: TRBV5-1
size: few
J: TRBJ1-4
D: TRBD1
CDR3: CASSPGQGLIGEKLFF
DNA: TGCGCCAGCAGCCCGGGACAGGGGTTGATTGGTGAAAAACTGTTTTTT

V: TRBV10-1
size: .
J: TRBJ2-3
D: TRBD2
CDR3: CASSVPGTSDTDTQYF
DNA: TGCGCCAGCAGTGTCCCCGGGACTAGCGACACAGATACGCAGTATTTT

V: TRBV9
size: .
J: TRBJ1-2
D: TRBD1
CDR3: CASSADRDRGWNGYTF
DNA: TGTGCCAGCAGCGCCGACCGGGACAGGGGGTGGAATGGCTACACCTTC

V: TRBV9
size: .
J: TRBJ2-5
D: .
CDR3: CASSFTSRQQETQYF
DNA: TGTGCCAGCAGCTTCACCTCCCGACAGCAAGAGACCCAGTACTTC

V: TRBV5-1
size: .
J: TRBJ1-1
D: TRBD1
CDR3: CASSTDRGYRTEAFF
DNA: TGCGCCAGCAGCACGGACAGGGGGTACAGGACTGAAGCTTTCTTT

V: TRBV27
size: .
J: TRBJ2-2
D: TRBD2
CDR3: CASSFLAGGELFF
DNA: TGTGCCAGCAGTTTTCTAGCGGGAGGGGAGCTGTTTTTT

V: TRBV4-1
size: few
J: TRBJ1-6
D: .
CDR3: CASSQPWQGNGNSPLHF
DNA: TGCGCCAGCAGCCAGCCGTGGCAGGGAAACGGGAATTCACCCCTCCACTTT

V: TRBV27
size: .
J: TRBJ2-1
D: .
CDR3: CASSPGATNEQFF
DNA: TGTGCCAGCAGTCCCGGGGCCACGAATGAGCAGTTCTTC

V: TRBV27
size: .
J: TRBJ1-5
D: .
CDR3: CASSLRGGGRGFGQPQHF
DNA: TGTGCCAGCAGTTTACGTGGGGGGGGCAGAGGTTTTGGTCAGCCCCAGCATTTT

V: TRBV27
size: .
J: TRBJ1-5
D: .
CDR3: CASSLQGKQPQHF
DNA: TGTGCCAGCAGTTTACAGGGTAAACAGCCCCAGCATTTT